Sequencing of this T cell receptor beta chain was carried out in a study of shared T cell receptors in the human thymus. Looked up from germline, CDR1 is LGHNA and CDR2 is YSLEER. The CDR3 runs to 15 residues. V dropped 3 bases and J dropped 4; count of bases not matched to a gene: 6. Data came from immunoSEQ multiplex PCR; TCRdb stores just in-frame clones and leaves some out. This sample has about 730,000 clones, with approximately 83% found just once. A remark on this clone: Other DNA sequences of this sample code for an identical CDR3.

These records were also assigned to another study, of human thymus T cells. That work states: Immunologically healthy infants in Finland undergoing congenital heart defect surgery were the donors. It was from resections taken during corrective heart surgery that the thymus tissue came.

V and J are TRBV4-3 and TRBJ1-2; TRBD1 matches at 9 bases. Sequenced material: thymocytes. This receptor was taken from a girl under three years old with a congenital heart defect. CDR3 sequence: CASSQDRDRAYGYTF. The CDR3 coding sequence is TGCGCCAGCAGCCAGGATCGGGACAGGGCCTATGGCTACACCTTC.